Following are 17 T cell receptor beta chains from one sample sequenced in a study of CD8+CD57+ T cells in acquired aplastic anemia. The study profiled TCR beta VDJ and CDR3 using genomic DNA as template. TCRdb processed the reads anew with MiXCR; each CDR3 protein has one entry. Counted here are 150,000 to 200,000 distinct CDR3 sequences, more than 45% occurring once; the ten biggest clones make up 0.85% to 1.3%. Sequencing was done on patients that had shown CD8+CD57+ cell expansion by flow cytometry. Sample: sorted CD4+, CD8+, or CD8+CD57+ T cells (not recorded which) from PBMCs. These receptors were collected from a human donor with aplastic anemia.

This clonotype occurred a few times. The V and J genes are TRBV30 and TRBJ2-7; D is ambiguous. V was shortened by 4 bases and J by 1 base, with 11 bases between the two germline ends. The CDR3 runs 13 residues. Germline V gives CDR1 GTSNPN, CDR2 SVGIG (reference sequence). This CDR3 is CAWTKGRSYEQYF. The CDR3 DNA reads as TGTGCCTGGACTAAGGGCCGTTCCTACGAGCAGTACTTC. Together with reference TRBV30 and TRBJ2-7, the CDR3 gives the full variable domain: SQTIHQWPATLVQPVGSPLSLECTVEGTSNPNLYWYRQAAGRGLQLLFYSVGIGQISSEVPQNLSASRPQDRQFILSSKKLLLSDSGFYLCAWTKGRSYEQYFGPGTRLTVT.

This clonotype was detected only once. Since a much larger clone is just one base distant, this may be a read error. This sequence joins TRBV27 and TRBJ1-2; D might be TRBD1 (5 bases). The germline V gene encodes CDR1 MNHEY and CDR2 SMNVEV (reference sequence). CDR3 length equals 13 residues. CDR3 sequence (DNA): TGTTCCAGCAGTGATCGGCTGGGGGAAGGCTACACCTTC. Its protein product is CSSSDRLGEGYTF.

The chain employs TRBV29-1 and TRBJ1-6; 8 bases fit TRBD1. The V gene's germline CDR1 is SQVTM and CDR2 ANQGSEA. This CDR3 is 14 amino acids long. V dropped 4 bases and J dropped 9; count of bases not matched to a gene: 8. The CDR3 reads CSVGEAGGGSPLHF. The CDR3 DNA is TGCAGCGTTGGAGAAGCAGGGGGCGGTTCACCCCTCCACTTT.

The rearrangement uses TRBV5-1 and TRBJ2-7, with 7 bases identical to TRBD1. In germline, CDR1 is SGHRS, CDR2 YFSETQ. The CDR3 has 15 residues. J lost 7 bases, V lost 2 bases, and 12 bases had no gene match. The CDR3 spells CASSLNGQARGEQYF. The CDR3 DNA sequence: TGCGCCAGCAGCTTAAATGGCCAGGCCAGGGGGGAGCAGTACTTC.

This clonotype was recorded at least ten times. This chain links TRBV12-3 or TRBV12-4 with TRBJ2-5; D call uncertain. CDR3 length: 13 residues. V lost 1 base and J 2 bases, leaving 5 bases between the germline ends. CDR3 residues: CASSLEAQETQYF. CDR3 in DNA: TGTGCCAGCAGTTTAGAAGCGCAAGAGACCCAGTACTTC.

This rearrangement joins TRBV11-1 to TRBJ2-1; 9 bases are shared with TRBD1. Germline CDR1 and CDR2: SGHAT and FQDESV (reference sequence). The ends lost 5 bases at V and 5 bases at J; junction bases unmatched: 4. The CDR3 totals 14 residues. CDR3 in DNA: TGTGCCAGCAGCCCGACAGGGGGAAACAATGAGCAGTTCTTC. Encoded protein: CASSPTGGNNEQFF.

The V gene is TRBV12-3 or TRBV12-4, the J gene TRBJ2-1, with TRBD1 matching 11 bases. The J segment lost 6 bases and the V segment lost 3 bases, leaving 4 bases of the junction unmatched. This CDR3 is built from 15 residues. The CDR3 DNA reads as TGTGCCAGCAGTTTGCTGGGACAGGGGGGCAATGAGCAGTTCTTC. Translated: CASSLLGQGGNEQFF.

The chain carries TRBV4-2 and TRBJ2-1; 9 bases line up with TRBD2. The CDR3 has 13 residues. The germline V gene encodes CDR1 LGHNA and CDR2 YNFKEQ. Trimming cost V 0 bases and J 15 bases; bases outside gene matches: 6. The CDR3 is CASSQELLAGLFF. CDR3 DNA sequence: TGTGCCAGCAGCCAAGAACTCCTAGCGGGGCTGTTCTTC.

The rearrangement joins TRBV2 to TRBJ2-3; TRBD2 aligns across 10 bases. CDR1 and CDR2 from the germline V gene are SNHLY and FYNNEI. CDR3 length equals 13 residues. Unmatched junction bases numbered 5, after V lost 6 bases and J lost 8 bases. The CDR3 region has the DNA TGTGCCAGCAGGGCTAGCGGGAGAGGTACGCAGTATTTT. This translates into CASRASGRGTQYF.

This clonotype was counted a single time. CDR3 sequence (DNA): TGCAGCCCTTCCGGGACAGGGACCTACGAGCAGTACTTC. The encoded protein is CSPSGTGTYEQYF. The rearrangement links TRBV29-1 to TRBJ2-7; TRBD1 matches 9 bases. Per the germline V gene, CDR1 is SQVTM and CDR2 is ANQGSEA. The CDR3 has 13 amino acids. With 8 bases clipped from V and 2 bases from J, the junction kept 7 bases outside the gene matches.

This clonotype was detected only once. The chain employs TRBV9 and TRBJ2-5, with TRBD2 identical over 13 bases. The J segment lost 5 bases and the V segment lost 2 bases, leaving 3 bases of the junction unmatched. This CDR3 is built from 15 residues. Per germline, CDR1 SGDLS and CDR2 YYNGEE. CDR3 sequence (DNA): TGTGCCAGCAGCGTTGGACTAGCGGGGGACGAGACCCAGTACTTC. Translated: CASSVGLAGDETQYF.

This clonotype was observed once. The chain employs TRBV2 and TRBJ1-2; D perhaps matches TRBD1 (6 bases). The germline CDR1 and CDR2 sequences are SNHLY and FYNNEI. The CDR3 is 14 residues long. Trimming stripped 7 bases from V and 4 bases from J, with 16 bases between. The CDR3 is CASMGQGGGYGYTF. The CDR3 DNA reads as TGTGCCAGCATGGGGCAGGGAGGGGGCTATGGCTACACCTTC.

This clonotype was recorded a few times. The gene calls are TRBV15 and TRBJ1-4, with TRBD1 identical over 8 bases. This CDR3 contains 16 residues. Germline V gene sequence: CDR1 LNHNV, CDR2 YYDKDF (reference sequence). V was pared by 3 bases and J by 8 bases, with 11 bases of the junction left unmatched. The CDR3 nucleotides are TGTGCCACCAGCAGCTCCTGGGACAGGAAGGACGAAAAACTGTTTTTT. This encodes CATSSSWDRKDEKLFF.

This clonotype appeared many times. The chain is built from TRBV7-2 and TRBJ1-2; D is unresolved. Trimming cost V 4 bases and J 0 bases, with 9 bases left between them. Per germline, CDR1 SGHTA and CDR2 FQGNSA. CDR3 size: 14 residues. CDR3 sequence reads: CASSSTGANYGYTF. As DNA, the CDR3 is TGTGCCAGCAGCTCGACGGGAGCTAACTATGGCTACACCTTC.

The V call is TRBV7-2, the J call TRBJ1-2; 9 positions agree with TRBD1. V lost 6 bases to trimming and J lost 8 bases; unmatched junction nucleotides: 13. CDR1 SGHTA and CDR2 FQGNSA come from the germline V gene. The CDR3 totals 15 residues. The CDR3 bases are TGTGCCAGCAGTCGGGGGGCACAGGGGGCAGGAGGCTACACCTTC. This translates into CASSRGAQGAGGYTF.

Here the CDR3 DNA reads TGTGCCAGCAGGCTGGACAGTTTTTACGTTGACGAGCAGTACTTC. This codes for CASRLDSFYVDEQYF. The chain recombines TRBV2 with TRBJ2-7, with a tentative D call TRBD1 (6 bases). The germline V gene has CDR1 SNHLY and CDR2 FYNNEI. Deletions cut 6 bases from V and 5 bases from J, with 20 bases between. This CDR3 has 15 amino acids.

The rearrangement uses TRBV2 and TRBJ2-3; no firm D call. The CDR3 totals 13 residues. Between the trimmed V and J ends, which lost 9 bases and 2 bases, there was a span of 12 bases. Germline V gene lookup returns CDR1 SNHLY and CDR2 FYNNEI. In nucleotides, the CDR3 is TGTGCCAGTTTAACGGACGACACAGATACGCAGTATTTT. Translating gives CASLTDDTDTQYF.